These 20 T cell receptor beta chains were sequenced from one sample in a study of CD8+ T cells in alopecia areata. RNA was extracted and reverse transcribed into cDNA as the sequencing template. This table comes from immunoSEQ multiplex PCR, and its TCRdb copy is limited to in-frame clones, with some not included. This table has roughly 180,000 clones, 63% appearing once. The source material was CD4+ T cells sorted from blood, sampled at week 0. These receptors were collected from a human donor with alopecia areata.

The chain recombines TRBV30 with TRBJ1-1, with TRBD1 identical over 7 bases. The CDR3 sequence is 12 residues long. The V and J ends lost 4 bases and 10 bases, in that order; junction bases with no gene match: 9. Per the germline V gene, CDR1 is GTSNPN and CDR2 is SVGIG (reference sequence). CDR3 sequence: CAWTIRGSAAFF. The CDR3 DNA sequence: TGTGCCTGGACAATCAGGGGGAGCGCAGCTTTCTTT.

The table lists this clone with a count of one. The gene calls are TRBV6-5 and TRBJ1-1; perhaps TRBD1 as D (5 bases). V was cut by 4 bases and J by 3 bases, with 9 bases left in between. CDR1 and CDR2 from the germline V gene are MNHEY and SVGAGI. There are 13 residues in the CDR3. The CDR3 loop reads CASSSTVYTEAFF. CDR3 DNA: TGTGCCAGCAGTTCGACAGTGTACACTGAAGCTTTCTTT.

This clone was observed a handful of times. V gene TRBV14 combines with J gene TRBJ2-1, with unresolved D. Trimming shortened V by 0 bases and J by 9 bases, and 9 bases separated the two germline ends. Germline V gene lookup returns CDR1 SGHDN and CDR2 FVKESK. The CDR3 contains 13 residues. CDR3 loop: CASSQDLRSEQFF. CDR3 sequence (DNA): TGTGCCAGCAGCCAAGATCTAAGGAGTGAGCAGTTCTTC. Based on the CDR3 plus reference TRBV14 and TRBJ2-1, the full variable domain is EAGVTQFPSHSVIEKGQTVTLRCDPISGHDNLYWYRRVMGKEIKFLLHFVKESKQDESGMPNNRFLAERTGGTYSTLKVQPAELEDSGVYFCASSQDLRSEQFFGPGTRLTVL.

This chain joins TRBV5-6 and TRBJ2-7; 7 bases align to TRBD1. V was clipped by 1 base and J by 0 bases; unmatched bases: 1. CDR3 length: 14 residues. Germline CDR1 is SGHDT and CDR2 is YYEEEE. CDR3 coding DNA: TGTGCCAGCAGCTTGAGGGACAGCTCCTACGAGCAGTACTTC. This gives the protein CASSLRDSSYEQYF.

A few counts support this clone. The chain has TRBV15 and TRBJ2-5; D is undetermined. V was clipped by 0 bases and J by 1 base, with 9 bases between them. The CDR3 extends over 15 amino acids. Germline loops: CDR1 LNHNV, CDR2 YYDKDF (reference sequence). In nucleotides, the CDR3 is TGTGCCACCAGCAGAGAAGGGCTAGGCCAAGAGACCCAGTACTTC. Its protein product is CATSREGLGQETQYF.

This clone was seen more than once but under ten times. The V and J genes are TRBV14 and TRBJ1-6; the match to TRBD1 covers 10 bases. The CDR3 is made up of 17 amino acids. The V gene end was trimmed by 6 bases and the J gene end by 4 bases; junction bases not matched to a gene: 9. Germline CDR1 SGHDN, CDR2 FVKESK. This CDR3 reads CASRMGGQGSYNSPLHF. CDR3 DNA: TGTGCCAGCAGAATGGGGGGACAGGGGTCTTATAATTCACCCCTCCACTTT.

This clone was counted a few times. The J gene is TRBJ1-1, the V gene TRBV29-1, with TRBD1 matching 9 bases. V was clipped by 2 bases and J by 0 bases; unmatched bases: 13. The V gene's germline CDR1 is SQVTM and CDR2 ANQGSEA. The length of the CDR3 is 18 residues. CDR3 region: CSVERSRGQGIMNTEAFF. Here the CDR3 DNA reads TGCAGCGTTGAACGATCCAGGGGACAGGGAATTATGAACACTGAAGCTTTCTTT.

The chain is built from TRBV16 and TRBJ1-2; no clear D gene. Germline CDR1 and CDR2: KGHSY and FQNENV. This CDR3 has 11 residues. Trimming stripped 0 bases from V and 8 bases from J, with 4 bases between. The CDR3 DNA reads TGTGCCAGCAGCCAATCGACCGGCTACACCTTC. This sequence encodes CASSQSTGYTF.

This clone came up a few times. V gene TRBV25-1 combines with J gene TRBJ2-3, with D uncertain. This CDR3 has 16 residues. Trimming shortened V by 3 bases and J by 0 bases, and 13 bases separated the two germline ends. Germline CDR1 MGHDK, CDR2 SYGVNS. The CDR3 region is CASSDFGLTSTDTQYF. For the CDR3, the DNA is TGTGCCAGCAGTGATTTTGGCCTCACTAGCACAGATACGCAGTATTTT.

The sample holds one count of this clone. CDR3 sequence reads: CASSVDFSYEQYF. DNA of the CDR3: TGTGCCAGCAGCGTAGATTTCTCCTACGAGCAGTACTTC. The genes are TRBV9 and TRBJ2-7, with D unresolved. The CDR3 runs to 13 residues. The germline gives CDR1 SGDLS, CDR2 YYNGEE. Trimming took 0 bases from V and 0 from J, leaving 4 bases between them.

V usage is TRBV5-1 and J usage is TRBJ2-1; possibly TRBD2 for D (5 bases). The germline V and J ends were trimmed by 7 bases and 1 base, with 12 bases remaining between them. This CDR3 comprises 14 residues. Germline V gene sequence: CDR1 SGHRS, CDR2 YFSETQ. The CDR3 here is CASQSGRSYNEQFF. The CDR3 DNA reads TGCGCCAGCCAATCGGGGAGATCCTACAATGAGCAGTTCTTC.

The genes are TRBV6-6 and TRBJ1-5; weak D call: TRBD1 (6 bases). The V end was cut by 10 bases, the J end by 0 bases, with 10 bases between. Germline V gene data show CDR1 as MNHNY and CDR2 as SVGAGI (reference sequence). This CDR3 is built from 13 residues. The CDR3 bases are TGTGCCACCACGGACAGTAGCAATCAGCCCCAGCATTTT. As protein: CATTDSSNQPQHF.

The chain's CDR3 is CASSQEVGITLEAFF. Written as DNA, the CDR3 is TGTGCCAGCAGCCAAGAGGTCGGAATAACCCTTGAAGCTTTCTTT. This rearrangement joins TRBV4-2 to TRBJ1-1; D not certain. The CDR3 is 15 amino acids. V was trimmed by 0 bases and J by 7 bases, leaving 15 bases between them. Germline CDR1 LGHNA, CDR2 YNFKEQ.

This sequence joins TRBV27 and TRBJ2-1; either TRBD1 or TRBD2 may supply D (6 bases each). The CDR3 loop spans 15 amino acids. V shed 6 bases and J shed 7 bases, with 19 bases lying between them. Germline CDR1 and CDR2: MNHEY and SMNVEV (reference sequence). CDR3 bases: TGTGCCAGCAGAATAACAGGGTCGGGGAGGAATGAGCAGTTCTTC. As protein: CASRITGSGRNEQFF.

The chain's CDR3 is CASSFSFGQPAKNIQYF. As DNA, the CDR3 is TGTGCCAGCAGTTTCTCTTTCGGACAACCAGCCAAAAACATTCAGTACTTC. The V and J genes are TRBV27 and TRBJ2-4, with a possible D match to TRBD1 (5 bases). The germline CDR1 and CDR2 sequences are MNHEY and SMNVEV (reference sequence). V was cut by 3 bases and J by 0 bases, with 15 bases left in between. The CDR3 is 17 residues long.

This clone was counted only a few times. V is TRBV5-1 and J is TRBJ2-3; 8 nucleotides match TRBD2. The CDR3 has 16 residues. Per the germline V gene, CDR1 is SGHRS and CDR2 is YFSETQ. Trimming removed 0 bases from V and 5 bases from J; junction bases left unmatched: 8. The CDR3 nucleotides are TGCGCCAGCAGCTTGGCCAGCGGGCTAGCGGGAGATACGCAGTATTTT. Translated, it gives CASSLASGLAGDTQYF.

The chain links TRBV7-9 to TRBJ2-3; tentative D call: TRBD2 (5 bases). Trimming took off 3 bases at V and 5 bases at J, with 18 bases between the two ends. CDR1 is SEHNR, CDR2 FQNEAQ, per germline (reference sequence). The CDR3 has 16 residues. The CDR3 DNA reads as TGTGCCAGCAGCTTTGCGTCGACTACTCCGGGAGATACGCAGTATTTT. Translated: CASSFASTTPGDTQYF.

V usage is TRBV30 and J usage is TRBJ1-5; 11 bases line up with TRBD1. CDR1 is GTSNPN and CDR2 is SVGIG in the germline V gene (reference sequence). V lost 5 bases and J lost 7; bases outside the gene matches: 7. There are 14 residues in the CDR3. CDR3 DNA sequence: TGTGCCTGGGGAATCGGGACAGGGGGACAGCCCCAGCATTTT. Translating gives CAWGIGTGGQPQHF.

The chain joins TRBV28 to TRBJ2-7; TRBD1 matches at 9 bases. The CDR3 sequence is 15 residues long. Germline trimming cut 5 bases from V and 7 bases from J; bases unmatched to any gene: 12. Germline V gene data show CDR1 as MDHEN and CDR2 as SYDVKM. CDR3 sequence: CASSPPSGTGREQYF. CDR3 coding DNA: TGTGCCAGCAGTCCCCCCTCCGGGACAGGGAGGGAGCAGTACTTC.

The chain carries TRBV6-5 and TRBJ2-1, with 10 bases that match TRBD1. J lost 5 bases, V lost 6 bases, and 4 bases had no gene match. The germline CDR1 and CDR2 sequences are MNHEY and SVGAGI. The CDR3 loop spans 14 amino acids. The CDR3 DNA reads as TGTGCCAGCAGGCGGGGACAGGGGAACAATGAGCAGTTCTTC. This translates into CASRRGQGNNEQFF.